This is a list of T cell receptor beta chains from one sample in a study of Ad26.COV2.S vaccination and SARS-CoV-2 variants. Profiled with immunoSEQ multiplex PCR; TCRdb holds only in-frame clones, not every one. The data contain around 370,000 clones, about 91% of them singletons. The sequenced sample was peripheral blood, obtained after recovery from COVID-19. Receptors were obtained from a human donor who had recovered from COVID-19. The CDR3 runs from the conserved cysteine through the conserved F or W. A D gene is named only where the DNA matches it firmly. The size field is filled for only some rows; it gives once, few, many or a size class.

d_call	v_call	clone_size	j_call	cdr3_aa	cdr3_nt
TRBD1	TRBV19	-	TRBJ1-6	CASSRGGQSYNSPLHF	TGTGCCAGTAGTCGAGGGGGACAGTCCTATAATTCACCCCTCCACTTT
-	TRBV5-1	-	TRBJ1-6	CASSFGREGISPLHF	TGCGCCAGCAGCTTTGGGCGGGAGGGGATTTCACCCCTCCACTTT
TRBD1	TRBV19	-	TRBJ2-7	CASSSQQGYEQYF	TGTGCCAGTAGTAGCCAACAGGGGTACGAGCAGTACTTC
-	TRBV2	-	TRBJ2-6	CASRIHGQTGANVLTF	TGTGCCAGCAGGATCCATGGACAAACTGGGGCCAACGTCCTGACTTTC
TRBD1	TRBV18	-	TRBJ2-6	CASSPPDRAGANVLTF	TGTGCCAGCTCACCACCTGACAGGGCTGGGGCCAACGTCCTGACTTTC
-	TRBV5-4	-	TRBJ1-3	CASSLDGLSGNTIYF	TGTGCCAGCAGCTTGGACGGCCTCTCTGGAAACACCATATATTTT
-	TRBV5-6	-	TRBJ1-1	CASSYRATEAFF	TGTGCCAGCAGCTACAGGGCCACTGAAGCTTTCTTT
TRBD2	TRBV11-2	-	TRBJ2-7	CASSPLAGVHEQYF	TGTGCCAGCAGCCCTCTAGCGGGGGTTCACGAGCAGTACTTC
TRBD2	TRBV11-2	-	TRBJ2-5	CASSLQLAGAQETQYF	TGTGCCAGCAGCTTACAACTAGCGGGGGCCCAAGAGACCCAGTACTTC
-	TRBV10-1	-	TRBJ2-7	CASSSLGVPYEQYF	TGCGCCAGCAGCTCCCTAGGGGTTCCCTACGAGCAGTACTTC
-	TRBV18	-	TRBJ2-7	CASSLRDPYEQYF	TGTGCCAGCTCCCTCCGGGACCCCTACGAGCAGTACTTC
-	TRBV19	-	TRBJ1-1	CASRDSVNTEAFF	TGTGCCAGTAGGGACAGTGTGAACACTGAAGCTTTCTTT
-	TRBV10-1	-	TRBJ2-3	CASSGGEQGADTQYF	TGCGCCAGCAGTGGGGGGGAACAGGGCGCAGATACGCAGTATTTT
-	TRBV7-9	-	TRBJ2-1	CASSLGTANEQFF	TGTGCCAGCAGCTTAGGGACTGCAAATGAGCAGTTCTTC
-	TRBV4-3	few	TRBJ1-1	CASSQDSGFGTEAFF	TGCGCCAGCAGCCAAGATTCGGGCTTCGGCACTGAAGCTTTCTTT
TRBD1	TRBV19	-	TRBJ1-1	CASSPGRDRGTEAFF	TGTGCCAGTAGCCCAGGCCGGGACAGGGGTACTGAAGCTTTCTTT
-	TRBV9	-	TRBJ1-6	CASSPSGGSNSPLHF	TGTGCCAGCAGCCCTTCGGGGGGTTCTAATTCACCCCTCCACTTT
TRBD1	TRBV6-6	-	TRBJ1-1	CASSPIGQGATEAFF	TGTGCCAGCAGTCCTATCGGACAGGGGGCCACTGAAGCTTTCTTT
-	TRBV5-4	-	TRBJ2-3	CASSSPGPRRDTQYF	TGTGCCAGCAGCTCCCCCGGACCCAGGCGGGATACGCAGTATTTT
TRBD2	TRBV4-1	-	TRBJ2-7	CASSRPGTSKSYEQYF	TGCGCCAGCAGCCGCCCCGGGACTAGCAAATCCTACGAGCAGTACTTC
-	TRBV14	-	TRBJ2-3	CASSQVEGGSDTQYF	TGTGCCAGCAGCCAAGTGGAGGGGGGATCGGATACGCAGTATTTT
-	TRBV5-1	-	TRBJ1-5	CASSLGDYSNQPQHF	TGCGCCAGCAGCTTGGGGGATTATAGCAATCAGCCCCAGCATTTT
TRBD1	TRBV7-9	-	TRBJ1-1	CASSGDSSPSNTEAFF	TGTGCCAGCAGTGGGGACAGTTCTCCATCCAACACTGAAGCTTTCTTT
TRBD2	TRBV4-1	-	TRBJ2-5	CASSQVGSGGAETQYF	TGCGCCAGCAGCCAAGTGGGTAGCGGGGGGGCCGAGACCCAGTACTTC
-	TRBV12-3/TRBV12-4	-	TRBJ1-2	CASTAGAGYGYTF	TGTGCCAGCACCGCTGGCGCCGGATATGGCTACACCTTC
-	TRBV14	-	TRBJ1-1	CASSQGLYLGAFF	TGTGCCAGCAGCCAGGGACTGTATTTGGGGGCTTTCTTT
TRBD1	TRBV10-1	-	TRBJ1-1	CASSAEGAVNTEAFF	TGCGCCAGCAGTGCGGAGGGGGCCGTGAACACTGAAGCTTTCTTT
-	TRBV3-1/TRBV3-2	-	TRBJ2-1	CASSQDREMGEQFF	TGTGCCAGCAGCCAAGATAGGGAGATGGGGGAGCAGTTCTTC
-	TRBV19	once	TRBJ1-1	CASSTRRGRANTEAFF	TGTGCCAGTAGTACGCGACGAGGCAGGGCAAACACTGAAGCTTTCTTT
-	TRBV20-1	-	TRBJ1-1	CSAPAPSDNF	TGCAGTGCCCCCGCACCCTCGGACAACTTT
TRBD1	TRBV2	-	TRBJ2-4	CASSESIGQGWGAKNIQYF	TGTGCCAGCAGTGAATCCATCGGACAGGGCTGGGGAGCCAAAAACATTCAGTACTTC
-	TRBV12-3/TRBV12-4	-	TRBJ1-2	CASSLLQTYGYTF	TGTGCCAGCAGTTTACTCCAAACCTATGGCTACACCTTC
-	TRBV6-1	-	TRBJ1-5	CASSERAVQPQHF	TGTGCCAGCAGTGAACGGGCTGTGCAGCCCCAGCATTTT
TRBD1	TRBV12-5	-	TRBJ1-6	CASGLVTGGGSPLHF	TGTGCTAGTGGTTTGGTAACAGGGGGTGGTTCACCCCTCCACTTT
TRBD2	TRBV2	-	TRBJ2-1	CASRGRAAPYNEQFF	TGTGCCAGTCGTGGGAGGGCCGCCCCCTACAATGAGCAGTTCTTC
TRBD2	TRBV7-6	-	TRBJ2-1	CASSRSGGNEQFF	TGTGCCAGCAGCCGAAGCGGGGGCAATGAGCAGTTCTTC
-	TRBV27	-	TRBJ2-2	CASSFSQGIGELFF	TGTGCCAGCAGTTTCAGCCAGGGGATCGGGGAGCTGTTTTTT
-	TRBV6-5	once	TRBJ1-1	CASSYDRFVNTEAFF	TGTGCCAGCAGTTACGACAGGTTCGTGAACACTGAAGCTTTCTTT
-	TRBV11-1	once	TRBJ1-1	CASSLVGFQTEAFF	TGTGCCAGCAGCTTAGTGGGGTTTCAGACTGAAGCTTTCTTT
-	TRBV14	-	TRBJ1-2	CASSQVGKYGYTF	TGTGCCAGCAGCCAAGTAGGGAAGTATGGCTACACCTTC
-	TRBV12-5	-	TRBJ1-4	CAASRDLNEKLFF	TGTGCCGCCTCCCGGGACCTTAATGAAAAACTGTTTTTT
-	TRBV19	-	TRBJ1-5	CASSNLAPPLDQPQHF	TGTGCCAGTAGTAATCTTGCCCCTCCACTCGATCAGCCCCAGCATTTT
TRBD1	TRBV27	-	TRBJ1-5	CASSSTGTGLGTQHF	TGTGCCAGCAGTTCCACCGGGACAGGGTTAGGGACCCAGCATTTT
-	TRBV27	-	TRBJ2-5	CASSQGGSETQYF	TGTGCCAGCAGCCAGGGGGGGAGTGAGACCCAGTACTTC
TRBD1	TRBV19	-	TRBJ1-5	CASSVQTGGPLPQHF	TGTGCCAGTAGTGTACAAACAGGGGGCCCATTGCCCCAGCATTTT
TRBD2	TRBV10-3	-	TRBJ2-3	CAISESTASGGVSLSTDTQYF	TGTGCCATCAGTGAGTCGACGGCTAGCGGGGGTGTCTCCCTTAGCACAGATACGCAGTATTTT
-	TRBV14	-	TRBJ1-3	CASSQVRNTIYF	TGTGCCAGCAGCCAAGTGCGAAACACCATATATTTT
TRBD1	TRBV5-6	-	TRBJ2-5	CASSLGPTGIQETQYF	TGTGCCAGCAGCTTGGGACCGACAGGGATCCAAGAGACCCAGTACTTC
-	TRBV6-6	-	TRBJ2-7	CASSYALTYEQYF	TGTGCCAGCAGTTACGCGCTCACCTACGAGCAGTACTTC
TRBD2	TRBV13	once	TRBJ2-7	CASSLGSGGADEQYF	TGTGCCAGCAGCTTAGGTAGCGGGGGGGCCGACGAGCAGTACTTC
-	TRBV15	-	TRBJ2-3	CATSRDWIGTQYF	TGTGCCACCAGCAGAGATTGGATTGGTACGCAGTATTTT
-	TRBV7-9	few	TRBJ1-6	CASRSGGANLPLHF	TGTGCCAGCCGTTCGGGAGGGGCGAATCTCCCCCTCCACTTT
-	TRBV27	-	TRBJ1-6	CASRVLSSYNSPLHF	TGTGCCAGCAGGGTTCTGAGCTCCTATAATTCACCCCTCCACTTT
-	TRBV7-9	-	TRBJ1-2	CASSFEGSGYTF	TGTGCCAGCAGCTTTGAGGGGAGTGGCTACACCTTC
-	TRBV6-1	once	TRBJ1-2	CASSESYTSYGYTF	TGTGCCAGCAGTGAGAGCTACACCTCCTATGGCTACACCTTC